The rows below give T cell receptor beta chains drawn from one sample of a study of cytomegalovirus exposure and HLA in healthy donors. Assay used: immunoSEQ multiplex PCR; TCRdb lists only in-frame clones, some missing. The sample lists roughly 180,000 clones, roughly 80% occurring once. The sequenced sample was PBMCs. Source of these receptors: a man aged 30 to 45 in good health and CMV-seronegative. The CDR3 runs from the conserved cysteine through the conserved F or W. D genes are given only for firm matches. Clone sizes are given selectively: once, few, many, or a class where the clone is expanded.

NA | TRBJ2-2 | TRBV6-1 | NA | TGTGCCAGCTTAGACACCGGGGAGCTGTTTTTT | CASLDTGELFF
NA | TRBJ2-2 | TRBV5-1 | NA | TGCGCCAGCAGCCCAGGGCAGGGGTTCACCGGGGAGCTGTTTTTT | CASSPGQGFTGELFF
TRBD1 | TRBJ2-3 | TRBV5-1 | NA | TGCGCCAGCAGGGCCGGGACAGGGGCCTCTACGCAGTATTTT | CASRAGTGASTQYF
NA | TRBJ2-5 | TRBV10-1 | NA | TGCGCCAGCAGACTGACAGGTAAATACCAAGAGACCCAGTACTTC | CASRLTGKYQETQYF
TRBD2 | TRBJ2-3 | TRBV18 | NA | TGTGCCAGCTCACCTTTAAGGACTAGCGGGGAAAAGGGCACAGATACGCAGTATTTT | CASSPLRTSGEKGTDTQYF
NA | TRBJ2-7 | TRBV6-1 | NA | TGTGCCAGCACAGTGGAGACCTACCCCTACGAGCAGTACTTC | CASTVETYPYEQYF
TRBD2 | TRBJ2-7 | TRBV7-9 | NA | TGTGCCAGCAGCTTCCGACTAGCGGGAGATCTCGAGCAGTACTTC | CASSFRLAGDLEQYF
NA | TRBJ1-1 | TRBV11-2 | NA | TGTGCCAGCAGCTTAGATATGGCGAACACTGAAGCTTTCTTT | CASSLDMANTEAFF
NA | TRBJ1-3 | TRBV10-3 | once | TGTGCCATCAGTGAGTCGCCCTCGACGGGTGGAAACACCATATATTTT | CAISESPSTGGNTIYF
TRBD2 | TRBJ2-3 | TRBV30 | NA | TGTGCCTGGAGCACTAGCGGACTATCCACAGATACGCAGTATTTT | CAWSTSGLSTDTQYF
TRBD1 | TRBJ2-7 | TRBV6-5 | NA | TGTGCCAGCAGGGATGGGACAGGGAGCTCCTACGAGCAGTACTTC | CASRDGTGSSYEQYF
TRBD2 | TRBJ2-3 | TRBV5-1 | NA | TGCGCCAGCAGCTTGGTCGGGGGGTCCACAGATACGCAGTATTTT | CASSLVGGSTDTQYF
TRBD1 | TRBJ1-2 | TRBV6-5 | NA | TGTGCCAGCAACGATCAGACAGGGCCCTATGGCTACACCTTC | CASNDQTGPYGYTF
NA | TRBJ1-3 | TRBV11-2 | NA | TGTGCCAGCAGCTTTGCTGCGACTGCCAGGGGAAGCTCTGGAAACACCATATATTTT | CASSFAATARGSSGNTIYF
NA | TRBJ2-7 | TRBV7-6 | NA | TGTGCCAGCAGCTTAGAGCCAAGGGGCTACGAGCAGTACTTC | CASSLEPRGYEQYF
TRBD2 | TRBJ2-3 | TRBV4-3 | NA | TGCGCCAGCAGCCAAGATATCCGGGAGGTCACAGATACGCAGTATTTT | CASSQDIREVTDTQYF
NA | TRBJ1-1 | TRBV6-4 | NA | TGTGCCAGCAGTGCCCAGGGTATGGCTGAAGCTTTCTTT | CASSAQGMAEAFF
NA | TRBJ2-7 | TRBV5-6 | NA | TGTGCCAGCAGCTTGGGGACAGGGAGGGACGAGCAGTACTTC | CASSLGTGRDEQYF
TRBD1 | TRBJ2-5 | TRBV11-3 | NA | TGTGCCAGCAGCTTATCCGCCGGGACAGGGGGCCGAGAGACCCAGTACTTC | CASSLSAGTGGRETQYF
TRBD1 | TRBJ1-1 | TRBV11-2 | once | TGTGCCAGCAGCTCGACAGGGTACACTGAAGCTTTCTTT | CASSSTGYTEAFF